This T cell receptor (beta chain) was sequenced during a study of CD8 T cells in ankylosing spondylitis. Preparation of TCR beta libraries was done by quantitative 5'-RACE with molecular barcodes. In TCRdb, the 5' RACE reads were re-called with MiXCR into one record per CDR3 protein. In the table there are 150,000 to 200,000 distinct CDR3 sequences, under 14% of which are singletons. Whole-study results and caveats: It appeared that ankylosing spondylitis blood was characterized by a TCR beta motif of several highly homologous variants. Disease-associated clones were reportedly significantly overrepresented in matched ankylosing spondylitis synovial fluid.

Trimming took off 6 bases at V and 9 bases at J, with 20 bases between the two ends. The CDR3 is made up of 15 amino acids. Germline V gene data show CDR1 as MNHEY and CDR2 as SVGEGT. This clonotype has a handful of counts. Its antigen is not known. The origin of this receptor is a male donor with ankylosing spondylitis or in good health (not recorded which). The sequenced sample was blood, either unsorted or a sorted T cell fraction (not recorded which). The chain joins TRBV6-2 or TRBV6-3 to TRBJ2-2, with D possibly TRBD1 on 8 matching bases. The CDR3 region has the DNA TGTGCCAGCAGACCGACAGGGGCGGGGGCCTGGGAGCTGTTTTTT. Its protein is CASRPTGAGAWELFF.